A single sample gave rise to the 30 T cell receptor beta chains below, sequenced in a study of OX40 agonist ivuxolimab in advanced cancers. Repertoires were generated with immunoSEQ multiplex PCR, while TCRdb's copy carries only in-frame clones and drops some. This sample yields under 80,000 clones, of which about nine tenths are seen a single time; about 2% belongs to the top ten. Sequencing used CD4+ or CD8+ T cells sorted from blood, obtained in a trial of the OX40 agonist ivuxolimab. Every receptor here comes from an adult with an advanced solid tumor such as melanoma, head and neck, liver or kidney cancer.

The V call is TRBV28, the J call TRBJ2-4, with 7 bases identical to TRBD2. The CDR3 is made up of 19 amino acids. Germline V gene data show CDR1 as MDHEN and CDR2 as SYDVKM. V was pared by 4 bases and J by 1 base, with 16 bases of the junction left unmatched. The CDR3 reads CASSSTARFGGSAKNIQYF. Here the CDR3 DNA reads TGTGCCAGCAGTTCGACCGCCCGCTTCGGGGGGTCGGCCAAAAACATTCAGTACTTC.

For the CDR3, the DNA is TGTGCCAGCATCCCGACGGGCAGAGTCACTGAAGCTTTCTTT. Translation: CASIPTGRVTEAFF. The chain recombines TRBV5-5 with TRBJ1-1; no clear D. The V gene's germline CDR1 is SGHKS and CDR2 YYEKEE (reference sequence). Trimming stripped 6 bases from V and 4 bases from J, with 16 bases between. The CDR3 contains 14 residues. Full variable domain (remainder filled in from reference TRBV5-5 and TRBJ1-1): DAGVTQSPTHLIKTRGQQVTLRCSPISGHKSVSWYQQVLGQGPQFIFQYYEKEERGRGNFPDRFSARQFPNYSSELNVNALLLGDSALYLCASIPTGRVTEAFFGQGTRLTVV.

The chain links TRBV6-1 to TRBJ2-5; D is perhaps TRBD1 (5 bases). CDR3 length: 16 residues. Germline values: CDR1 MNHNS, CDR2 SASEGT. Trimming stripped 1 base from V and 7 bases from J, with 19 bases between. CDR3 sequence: CASSEEPSRRGVTQYF. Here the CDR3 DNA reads TGTGCCAGCAGTGAAGAGCCCAGCCGAAGGGGCGTGACCCAGTACTTC.

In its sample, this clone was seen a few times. The CDR3 DNA follows: TGCAGCGATAAAACAGGGGATGGCTGGGATGGCTACACCTTC. It codes for CSDKTGDGWDGYTF. The chain uses TRBV29-1 and TRBJ1-2; 7 bases are shared with TRBD1. Germline V gene lookup returns CDR1 SQVTM and CDR2 ANQGSEA. V was pared by 7 bases and J by 6 bases, with 14 bases of the junction left unmatched. The CDR3 length is 14 residues.

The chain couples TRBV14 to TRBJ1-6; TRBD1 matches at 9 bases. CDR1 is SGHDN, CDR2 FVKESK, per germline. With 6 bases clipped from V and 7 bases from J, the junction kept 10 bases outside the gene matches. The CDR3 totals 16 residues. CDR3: CASSHRGPQRNSPLHF. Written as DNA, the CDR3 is TGTGCCAGCAGTCACAGGGGGCCGCAGCGAAATTCACCCCTCCACTTT.

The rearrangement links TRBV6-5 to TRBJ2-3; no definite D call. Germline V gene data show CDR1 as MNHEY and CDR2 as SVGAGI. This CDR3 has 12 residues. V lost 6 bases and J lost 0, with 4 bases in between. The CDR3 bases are TGTGCCAGCAGGGCAAGCACAGATACGCAGTATTTT. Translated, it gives CASRASTDTQYF.

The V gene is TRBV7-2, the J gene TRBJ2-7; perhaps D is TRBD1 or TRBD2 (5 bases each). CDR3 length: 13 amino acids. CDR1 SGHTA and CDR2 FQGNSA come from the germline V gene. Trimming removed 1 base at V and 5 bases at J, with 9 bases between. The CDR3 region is CASSLGGPDEQYF. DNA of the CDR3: TGTGCCAGCAGCTTAGGGGGACCCGACGAGCAGTACTTC. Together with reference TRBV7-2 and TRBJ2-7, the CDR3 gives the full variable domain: GAGVSQSPSNKVTEKGKDVELRCDPISGHTALYWYRQSLGQGLEFLIYFQGNSAPDKSGLPSDRFSAERTGGSVSTLTIQRTQQEDSAVYLCASSLGGPDEQYFGPGTRLTVT.

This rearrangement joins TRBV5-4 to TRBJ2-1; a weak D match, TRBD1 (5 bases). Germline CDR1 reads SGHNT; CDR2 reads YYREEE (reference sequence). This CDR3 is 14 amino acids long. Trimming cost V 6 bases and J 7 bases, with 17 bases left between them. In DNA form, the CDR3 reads TGTGCCAGCATGAATGCAGGGTTGTTGAATGAGCAGTTCTTC. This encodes CASMNAGLLNEQFF.

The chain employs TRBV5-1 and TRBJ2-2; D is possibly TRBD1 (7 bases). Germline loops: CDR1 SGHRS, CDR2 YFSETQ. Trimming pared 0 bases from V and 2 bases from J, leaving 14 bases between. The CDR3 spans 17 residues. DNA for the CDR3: TGCGCCAGCAGCTTGGGCCGACAGGGAGGAAACACCGGGGAGCTGTTTTTT. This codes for CASSLGRQGGNTGELFF.

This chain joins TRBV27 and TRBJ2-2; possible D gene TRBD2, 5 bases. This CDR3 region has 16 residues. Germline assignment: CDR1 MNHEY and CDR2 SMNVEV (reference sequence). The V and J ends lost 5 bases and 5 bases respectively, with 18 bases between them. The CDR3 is CASSPTLGVETGELFF. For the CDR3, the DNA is TGTGCCAGCAGTCCCACCCTGGGAGTGGAGACCGGGGAGCTGTTTTTT.

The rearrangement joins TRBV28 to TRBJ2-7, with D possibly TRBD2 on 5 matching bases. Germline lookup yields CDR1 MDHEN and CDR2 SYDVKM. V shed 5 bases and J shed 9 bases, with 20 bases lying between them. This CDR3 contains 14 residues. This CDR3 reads CASSLSGVPRRQYF. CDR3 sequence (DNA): TGTGCCAGCAGTCTTTCCGGGGTTCCGAGGAGGCAGTACTTC.

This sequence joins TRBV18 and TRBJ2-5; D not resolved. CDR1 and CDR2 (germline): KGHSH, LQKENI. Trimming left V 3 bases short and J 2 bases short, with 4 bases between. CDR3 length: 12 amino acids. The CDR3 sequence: CASSPKQETQYF. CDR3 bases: TGTGCCAGCTCACCGAAGCAAGAGACCCAGTACTTC.

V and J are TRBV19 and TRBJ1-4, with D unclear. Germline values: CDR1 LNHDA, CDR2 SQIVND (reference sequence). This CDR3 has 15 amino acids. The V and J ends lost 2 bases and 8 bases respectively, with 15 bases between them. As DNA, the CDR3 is TGTGCCAGTAGTATAAGGATGCGGACCAAAGAAAAACTGTTTTTT. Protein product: CASSIRMRTKEKLFF. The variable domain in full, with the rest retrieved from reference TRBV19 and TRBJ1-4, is DGGITQSPKYLFRKEGQNVTLSCEQNLNHDAMYWYRQDPGQGLRLIYYSQIVNDFQKGDIAEGYSVSREKKESFPLTVTSAQKNPTAFYLCASSIRMRTKEKLFFGSGTQLSVL.

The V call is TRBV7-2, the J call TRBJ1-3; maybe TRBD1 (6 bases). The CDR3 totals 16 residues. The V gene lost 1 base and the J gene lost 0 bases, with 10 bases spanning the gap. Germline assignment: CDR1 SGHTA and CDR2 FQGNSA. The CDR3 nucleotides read TGTGCCAGCAGCTTAGGCGCAGGGGCCTCTGGAAACACCATATATTTT. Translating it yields CASSLGAGASGNTIYF.

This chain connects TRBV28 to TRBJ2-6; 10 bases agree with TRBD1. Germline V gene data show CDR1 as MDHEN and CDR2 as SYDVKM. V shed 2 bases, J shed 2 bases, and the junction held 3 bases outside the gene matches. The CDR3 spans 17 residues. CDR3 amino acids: CASSLVGQGAGANVLTF. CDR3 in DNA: TGTGCCAGCAGTTTAGTAGGACAGGGGGCTGGGGCCAACGTCCTGACTTTC.

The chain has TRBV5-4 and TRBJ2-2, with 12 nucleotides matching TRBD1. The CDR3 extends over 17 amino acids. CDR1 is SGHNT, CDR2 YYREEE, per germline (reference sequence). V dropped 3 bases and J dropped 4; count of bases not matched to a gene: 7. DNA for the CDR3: TGTGCCAGCAGCTGGGGACAGGGGGCAAGTAGCACCGGGGAGCTGTTTTTT. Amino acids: CASSWGQGASSTGELFF.

CDR3 sequence: CASSLKSWTLAEQYF. CDR3 bases: TGTGCCAGCAGCTTAAAGTCATGGACGCTGGCAGAGCAGTACTTC. This chain connects TRBV11-3 to TRBJ2-7; the D is unclear. CDR1 is SGHNT, CDR2 YENEEA, per germline. The V and J ends lost 2 bases and 7 bases respectively, with 18 bases between them. The CDR3 covers 15 residues.

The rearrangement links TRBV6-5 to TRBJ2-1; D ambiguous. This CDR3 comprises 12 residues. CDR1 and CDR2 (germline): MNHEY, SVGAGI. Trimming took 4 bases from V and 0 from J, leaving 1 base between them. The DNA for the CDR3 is TGTGCCAGCAGTTTCTCCTACAATGAGCAGTTCTTC. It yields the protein CASSFSYNEQFF.

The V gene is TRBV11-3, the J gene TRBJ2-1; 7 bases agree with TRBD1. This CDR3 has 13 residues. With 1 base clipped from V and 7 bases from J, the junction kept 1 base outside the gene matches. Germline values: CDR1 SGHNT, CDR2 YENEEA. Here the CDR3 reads CASSLGDSNEQFF. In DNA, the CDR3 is TGTGCCAGCAGCTTAGGGGACAGTAATGAGCAGTTCTTC.

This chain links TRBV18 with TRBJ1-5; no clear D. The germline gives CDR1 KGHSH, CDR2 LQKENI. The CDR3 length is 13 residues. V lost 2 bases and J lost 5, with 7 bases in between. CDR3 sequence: CASSPTLDQPQHF. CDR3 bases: TGTGCCAGCTCACCAACCCTTGATCAGCCCCAGCATTTT.

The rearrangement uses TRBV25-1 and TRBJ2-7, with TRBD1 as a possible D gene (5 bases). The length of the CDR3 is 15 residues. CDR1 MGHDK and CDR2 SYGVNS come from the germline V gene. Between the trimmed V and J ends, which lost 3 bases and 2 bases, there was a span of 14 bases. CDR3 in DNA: TGTGCCAGCAGTGAGCCGACAGTTTCCCCCTACGAGCAGTACTTC. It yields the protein CASSEPTVSPYEQYF.

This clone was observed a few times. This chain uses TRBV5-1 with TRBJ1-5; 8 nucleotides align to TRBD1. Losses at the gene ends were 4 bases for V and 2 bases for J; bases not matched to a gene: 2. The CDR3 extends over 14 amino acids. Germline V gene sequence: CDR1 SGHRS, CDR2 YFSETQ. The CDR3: CASSPGQGNQPQHF. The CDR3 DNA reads TGCGCCAGCAGCCCGGGACAGGGCAATCAGCCCCAGCATTTT.

DNA for the CDR3: TGCAGCGTTGCTCAGGGGCAAGAGACCCAGTACTTC. This gives the protein CSVAQGQETQYF. The chain is built from TRBV29-1 and TRBJ2-5; a possible D gene is TRBD1 (6 bases). V was pared by 4 bases and J by 2 bases, with 8 bases between. Germline CDR1 reads SQVTM; CDR2 reads ANQGSEA. The CDR3 extends over 12 amino acids.

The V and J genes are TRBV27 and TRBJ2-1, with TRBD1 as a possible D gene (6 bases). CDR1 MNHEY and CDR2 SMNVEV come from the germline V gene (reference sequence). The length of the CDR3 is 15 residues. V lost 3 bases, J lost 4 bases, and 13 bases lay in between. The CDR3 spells CASSFNGQRYNEQFF. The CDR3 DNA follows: TGTGCCAGCAGTTTCAACGGACAGAGATACAATGAGCAGTTCTTC.

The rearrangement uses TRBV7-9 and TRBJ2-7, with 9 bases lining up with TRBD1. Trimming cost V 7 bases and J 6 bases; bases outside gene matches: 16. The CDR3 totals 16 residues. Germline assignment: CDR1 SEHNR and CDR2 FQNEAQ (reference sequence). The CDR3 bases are TGTGCCAGCACCCTTGACAGGGGGGTGGGGTTACTCGAGCAGTACTTC. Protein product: CASTLDRGVGLLEQYF.

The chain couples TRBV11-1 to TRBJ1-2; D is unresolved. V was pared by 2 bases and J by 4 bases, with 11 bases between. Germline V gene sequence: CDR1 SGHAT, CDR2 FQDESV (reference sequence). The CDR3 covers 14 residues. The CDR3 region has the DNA TGTGCCAGCAGCTTATATGCAGGAACCTATGGCTACACCTTC. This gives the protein CASSLYAGTYGYTF.

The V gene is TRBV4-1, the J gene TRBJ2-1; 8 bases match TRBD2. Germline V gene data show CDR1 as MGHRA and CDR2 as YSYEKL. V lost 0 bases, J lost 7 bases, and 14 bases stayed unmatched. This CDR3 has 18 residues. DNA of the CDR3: TGCGCCAGCAGCCAAGAGCCCCCAGACATAGCGGGAAGGAATGAGCAGTTCTTC. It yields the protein CASSQEPPDIAGRNEQFF.

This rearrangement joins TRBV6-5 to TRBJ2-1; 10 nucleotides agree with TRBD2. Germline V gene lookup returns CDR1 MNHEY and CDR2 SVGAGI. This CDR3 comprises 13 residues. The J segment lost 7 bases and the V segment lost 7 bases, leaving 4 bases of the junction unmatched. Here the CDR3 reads CASTSGGINEQFF. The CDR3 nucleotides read TGTGCCAGCACTAGCGGGGGAATTAATGAGCAGTTCTTC.

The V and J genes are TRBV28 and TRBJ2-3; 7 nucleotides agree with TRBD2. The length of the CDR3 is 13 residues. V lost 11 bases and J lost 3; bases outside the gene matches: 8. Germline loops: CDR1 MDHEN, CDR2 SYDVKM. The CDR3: CAGCWGGTDTQYF. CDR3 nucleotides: TGTGCCGGGTGTTGGGGGGGGACAGATACGCAGTATTTT.

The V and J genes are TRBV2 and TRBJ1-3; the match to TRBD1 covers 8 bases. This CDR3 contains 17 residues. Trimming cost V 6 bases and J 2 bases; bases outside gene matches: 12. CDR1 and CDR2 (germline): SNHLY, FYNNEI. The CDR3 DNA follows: TGTGCCAGCAGCCTGGGACAGGTCTTTTTCGCTGGAAACACCATATATTTT. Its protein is CASSLGQVFFAGNTIYF.